The TCR beta chain under discussion was sequenced for a study of radiotherapy plus CTLA-4 blockade in lung cancer. Here immunoSEQ multiplex PCR was the method, and the copy in TCRdb shows in-frame clones only, minus some. Of approximately 83,000 clones listed, about 79% are singletons. CDR1 MNHEY and CDR2 SMNVEV come from the germline V gene (reference sequence). With V trimmed by 5 bases and J by 0 bases, 12 bases remained unmatched. The CDR3 spans 18 residues. The source was peripheral blood, collected from a patient treated with radiotherapy plus ipilimumab. The chain recombines TRBV27 with TRBJ2-2, with 7 bases identical to TRBD2. This TCR came from a human donor with non-small cell lung cancer who had a partial response to radiotherapy plus ipilimumab. Some clones in this sample may be carry-over from other donors' samples. The chain's CDR3 is CASSPFRSGLANTGELFF. In DNA form, the CDR3 reads TGTGCCAGCAGTCCATTCCGGTCCGGACTAGCGAACACCGGGGAGCTGTTTTTT.